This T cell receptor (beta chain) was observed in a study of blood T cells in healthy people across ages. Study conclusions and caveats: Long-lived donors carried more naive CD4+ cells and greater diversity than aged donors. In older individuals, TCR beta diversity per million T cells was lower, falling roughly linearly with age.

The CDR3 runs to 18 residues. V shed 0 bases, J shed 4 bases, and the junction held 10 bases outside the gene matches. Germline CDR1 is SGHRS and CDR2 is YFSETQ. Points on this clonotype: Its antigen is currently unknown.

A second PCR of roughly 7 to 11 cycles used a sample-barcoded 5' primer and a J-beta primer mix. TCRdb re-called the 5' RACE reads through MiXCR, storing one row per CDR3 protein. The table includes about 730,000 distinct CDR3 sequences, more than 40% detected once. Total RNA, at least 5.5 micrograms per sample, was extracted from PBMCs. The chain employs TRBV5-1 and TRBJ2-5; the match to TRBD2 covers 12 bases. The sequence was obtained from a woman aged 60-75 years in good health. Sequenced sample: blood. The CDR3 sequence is CASSLVGRLAGEGETQYF. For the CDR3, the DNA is TGCGCCAGCAGCTTGGTGGGCAGACTAGCGGGAGAGGGAGAGACCCAGTACTTC.